A single T cell receptor (beta chain) is shown here with its context. Per the study methods: From reference gene primer amplification, estimates of nucleated cell counts were derived. Only in-frame clones appear in the TCRdb table, and some are missing; sequencing was by immunoSEQ multiplex PCR. V and J calls and clone size are given by that table; D and trimming were obtained from the DNA. The repertoire holds about 360,000 clones, with around 87% as singletons. The sample originates from a study of blood T cell repertoires in COVID-19. The overall study: Sites in the United States, Italy and Spain provided acute and convalescent COVID-19 samples. PBMCs, B-cell-depleted T cells, or T cells were the source of the cDNA or gDNA that made up the material.

Input material: peripheral blood. The receptor comes from a human donor in a cohort sampled during active COVID-19.

The CDR3 DNA reads as TGTGCCAGCAGCTTAGCGGGGGAGGGAGATACGCAGTATTTT. This encodes CASSLAGEGDTQYF. V is TRBV7-3 and J is TRBJ2-3; 7 bases agree with TRBD2. Unmatched junction bases numbered 4, after V lost 2 bases and J lost 5 bases. The germline V gene encodes CDR1 SGHTA and CDR2 FQGTGA. There are 14 residues in the CDR3. Variable domain in full (rest from reference TRBV7-3 and TRBJ2-3): GAGVSQTPSNKVTEKGKYVELRCDPISGHTALYWYRQSLGQGPEFLIYFQGTGAADDSGLPNDRFFAVRPEGSVSTLKIQRTERGDSAVYLCASSLAGEGDTQYFGPGTRLTVL.